These 22 T cell receptor beta chains originate from one sample sequenced in a study of T cell responses to AZD1222 COVID-19 vaccine. Some clones are missing from TCRdb's copy, which holds only in-frame ones; the method was immunoSEQ multiplex PCR. The sample yields 130,000 or so clones, about 90% seen once. Sample: peripheral blood, taken 28 days after the second dose of the MenACWY control vaccine. Receptors originate from an adult who received the MenACWY meningococcal vaccine as a control.

This clone was seen a few times. The chain is built from TRBV5-1 and TRBJ2-3; no definite D call. The V gene's germline CDR1 is SGHRS and CDR2 YFSETQ. The CDR3 totals 13 residues. V was shortened by 2 bases and J by 6 bases, with 10 bases between the two germline ends. The CDR3 loop reads CASSFRPTDTQYF. The CDR3, as DNA: TGCGCCAGCAGCTTCCGACCCACGGATACGCAGTATTTT.

V is TRBV25-1 and J is TRBJ2-7; TRBD1 is a possible D gene (5 bases). Trimming left V 6 bases short and J 0 bases short, with 12 bases between. CDR1 is MGHDK and CDR2 is SYGVNS in the germline V gene. CDR3 length equals 14 residues. DNA for the CDR3: TGTGCCAGCAGCCCTAGACAGAGCTCCTACGAGCAGTACTTC. It specifies CASSPRQSSYEQYF.

This clone was found a few times. The chain links TRBV2 to TRBJ2-3; 8 nucleotides match TRBD2. The germline V gene has CDR1 SNHLY and CDR2 FYNNEI. CDR3 length: 14 residues. J was trimmed by 3 bases and V by 8 bases; bases with no gene match: 7. The CDR3 bases are TGTGCCAGCGGAACTCGGGGGGGTACAGATACGCAGTATTTT. This codes for CASGTRGGTDTQYF.

V is TRBV7-2 and J is TRBJ2-1; 8 nucleotides align to TRBD2. The ends lost 1 base at V and 6 bases at J; junction bases unmatched: 5. Per germline, CDR1 SGHTA and CDR2 FQGNSA. The CDR3 runs 15 residues. The CDR3 loop is CASSLGAAGVNEQFF. CDR3 bases: TGTGCCAGCAGCTTAGGGGCAGCGGGAGTCAATGAGCAGTTCTTC. The whole variable domain, remainder taken from reference TRBV7-2 and TRBJ2-1, is GAGVSQSPSNKVTEKGKDVELRCDPISGHTALYWYRQSLGQGLEFLIYFQGNSAPDKSGLPSDRFSAERTGGSVSTLTIQRTQQEDSAVYLCASSLGAAGVNEQFFGPGTRLTVL.

The chain uses TRBV5-1 and TRBJ2-3; the D is unclear. CDR1 is SGHRS and CDR2 is YFSETQ in the germline V gene. V lost 0 bases, J lost 3 bases, and 14 bases lay in between. The CDR3 consists of 16 residues. The CDR3 sequence: CASSLVPPQQTDTQYF. The CDR3 DNA sequence: TGCGCCAGCAGCTTGGTACCACCCCAGCAAACAGATACGCAGTATTTT.

The J gene is TRBJ1-5, the V gene TRBV10-3, with 7 bases fitting TRBD1. Trimming removed 3 bases from V and 5 bases from J; junction bases left unmatched: 1. The V gene's germline CDR1 is ENHRY and CDR2 SYGVKD. This CDR3 contains 13 residues. CDR3: CAISDDRDQPQHF. CDR3 nucleotide sequence: TGTGCCATCAGTGACGACAGGGATCAGCCCCAGCATTTT.

V usage is TRBV28 and J usage is TRBJ2-2; D may be TRBD1 or TRBD2 (6 bases each). This CDR3 spans 17 amino acids. Trimming stripped 4 bases from V and 3 bases from J, with 18 bases between. CDR1 and CDR2 (germline): MDHEN, SYDVKM. The CDR3 loop is CASSSPAGAGYTGELFF. The CDR3 nucleotides are TGTGCCAGCAGTTCCCCCGCAGGGGCGGGATACACCGGGGAGCTGTTTTTT.

The chain carries TRBV19 and TRBJ1-2; a possible D gene is TRBD1 (6 bases). Germline CDR1 reads LNHDA; CDR2 reads SQIVND (reference sequence). The CDR3 loop spans 14 amino acids. V gave up 1 base and J gave up 2 bases, with 8 bases separating them. The CDR3 DNA is TGTGCCAGTAGTATAGGCGGACAGAACTATGGCTACACCTTC. Amino acid sequence: CASSIGGQNYGYTF.

The V call is TRBV18, the J call TRBJ1-1; D remains unclear. V lost 0 bases and J 4 bases, leaving 9 bases between the germline ends. CDR1 KGHSH and CDR2 LQKENI come from the germline V gene. This CDR3 is built from 14 residues. CDR3 sequence: CASSPPGLGTEAFF. The CDR3 nucleotides are TGTGCCAGCTCACCACCGGGGTTAGGCACTGAAGCTTTCTTT. Supplemented by reference TRBV18 and TRBJ1-1, the full variable domain reads NAGVMQNPRHLVRRRGQEARLRCSPMKGHSHVYWYRQLPEEGLKFMVYLQKENIIDESGMPKERFSAEFPKEGPSILRIQQVVRGDSAAYFCASSPPGLGTEAFFGQGTRLTVV.

This chain connects TRBV7-2 to TRBJ2-1, with TRBD2 matching 8 bases. After removal of 0 bases from V and 1 base from J, the junction contained 8 bases not matched to a gene. The CDR3 extends over 18 amino acids. Germline loops: CDR1 SGHTA, CDR2 FQGNSA. CDR3 bases: TGTGCCAGCAGCTTAGCCATGAGCGGGAGAATTTCCTACAATGAGCAGTTCTTC. Its protein is CASSLAMSGRISYNEQFF.

V and J are TRBV19 and TRBJ2-7, with 8 bases lining up with TRBD1. With 5 bases clipped from V and 5 bases from J, the junction kept 8 bases outside the gene matches. Germline values: CDR1 LNHDA, CDR2 SQIVND (reference sequence). The CDR3 sequence is 14 residues long. CDR3 in DNA: TGTGCCAGTAGTCGGGACAGGATCTCGGACGAGCAGTACTTC. This gives the protein CASSRDRISDEQYF.

The V and J genes are TRBV11-3 and TRBJ2-1; perhaps TRBD2 as D (6 bases). Germline lookup yields CDR1 SGHNT and CDR2 YENEEA. The CDR3 is 15 residues long. The V end lost 1 base, the J end lost 8 bases, and 15 bases lay between the germline ends. CDR3 region: CASSLGGTEFDEQFF. The DNA for the CDR3 is TGTGCCAGCAGCTTAGGCGGGACGGAGTTCGATGAGCAGTTCTTC.

The chain combines TRBV27 with TRBJ1-2, with D perhaps TRBD1 (5 bases). Trimming stripped 3 bases from V and 3 bases from J, with 11 bases between. The germline CDR1 and CDR2 sequences are MNHEY and SMNVEV (reference sequence). The CDR3 runs 14 residues. Here the CDR3 reads CASSFSGSDYGYTF. In DNA form, the CDR3 reads TGTGCCAGCAGTTTTTCAGGGAGCGACTATGGCTACACCTTC.

The genes are TRBV3-1 (or the pseudogene TRBV3-2) and TRBJ2-3; 10 bases fit TRBD2. The CDR3 totals 17 residues. CDR1 is LGHDT, CDR2 YNNKEL, per germline (reference sequence). V shed 2 bases and J 0 bases; nucleotides not matched to a gene: 5. CDR3 loop: CASSQMLAGASTDTQYF. Here the CDR3 DNA reads TGTGCCAGCAGCCAAATGCTAGCGGGGGCTAGCACAGATACGCAGTATTTT.

The genes are TRBV11-2 and TRBJ1-3; no clear D gene. This CDR3 is 13 amino acids long. CDR1 and CDR2 from the germline V gene are SGHAT and FQNNGV. Trimming removed 0 bases from V and 4 bases from J, with 4 bases in between. CDR3 region: CASSLEGGNTIYF. The CDR3 DNA reads TGTGCCAGCAGCTTAGAAGGGGGAAACACCATATATTTT.

This clone came up a few times. V gene TRBV6-1 combines with J gene TRBJ2-1; 7 bases agree with TRBD1. Germline-derived CDR1 and CDR2 are MNHNS and SASEGT. Germline trimming cut 2 bases from V and 2 bases from J; bases unmatched to any gene: 0. The CDR3 runs to 14 residues. The CDR3 protein is CASSEQGAYNEQFF. CDR3 DNA sequence: TGTGCCAGCAGTGAACAGGGGGCCTACAATGAGCAGTTCTTC.

The chain joins TRBV7-9 to TRBJ1-6; possibly TRBD1 for D (5 bases). Trimming stripped 5 bases from V and 7 bases from J, with 12 bases between. CDR1 SEHNR and CDR2 FQNEAQ come from the germline V gene (reference sequence). This CDR3 comprises 14 residues. The CDR3, as DNA: TGTGCCAGCAGCGCCGGGACGGTGAATTCACCCCTCCACTTT. This sequence encodes CASSAGTVNSPLHF.

The chain has TRBV9 and TRBJ2-1; TRBD2 is a possible D gene (5 bases). Trimming removed 4 bases at V and 7 bases at J, with 27 bases between. CDR3 size: 18 residues. Germline V gene lookup returns CDR1 SGDLS and CDR2 YYNGEE. As DNA, the CDR3 is TGTGCCAGCAGCCCACGAGGAGGAGCCGGGCAAAACGGGAATGAGCAGTTCTTC. This gives the protein CASSPRGGAGQNGNEQFF.

The chain uses TRBV28 and TRBJ1-1; D gene uncertain. Trimming removed 6 bases from V and 10 bases from J, with 12 bases in between. Germline loops: CDR1 MDHEN, CDR2 SYDVKM. The CDR3 spans 11 residues. The CDR3 loop reads CASSNRARAFF. The CDR3 DNA follows: TGTGCCAGCAGCAACCGGGCCCGAGCTTTCTTT. The complete variable domain, with remaining parts taken from reference TRBV28 and TRBJ1-1, reads DVKVTQSSRYLVKRTGEKVFLECVQDMDHENMFWYRQDPGLGLRLIYFSYDVKMKEKGDIPEGYSVSREKKERFSLILESASTNQTSMYLCASSNRARAFFGQGTRLTVV.

The chain employs TRBV6-2 or TRBV6-3 and TRBJ1-2; TRBD1 agrees at 10 bases. The germline CDR1 and CDR2 sequences are MNHEY and SVGEGT. The CDR3 has 15 amino acids. Trimming took 4 bases from V and 2 from J; bases not matched to a gene: 4. The CDR3 sequence: CASSSTGQGNYGYTF. The CDR3 DNA sequence: TGTGCCAGCAGTTCCACGGGACAGGGGAACTATGGCTACACCTTC.

The chain couples TRBV9 to TRBJ2-3; the match to TRBD2 covers 8 bases. The V gene end was trimmed by 1 base and the J gene end by 4 bases; junction bases not matched to a gene: 8. This CDR3 comprises 16 residues. Germline CDR1 is SGDLS and CDR2 is YYNGEE. This CDR3 is CASSVRGGPTADTQYF. The CDR3 nucleotides are TGTGCCAGCAGCGTACGGGGGGGGCCTACCGCAGATACGCAGTATTTT.

The chain links TRBV3-1 (or the pseudogene TRBV3-2) to TRBJ2-7; the D call may be TRBD1 or TRBD2 (6 bases each). CDR3 length equals 18 residues. Trimming removed 4 bases from V and 4 bases from J, with 26 bases in between. Looked up from germline, CDR1 is LGHDT and CDR2 is YNNKEL (reference sequence). The DNA for the CDR3 is TGTGCCAGCAGCCTCAACCAGTCGGGCCGGGGGCTTGCGTACGAGCAGTACTTC. It codes for CASSLNQSGRGLAYEQYF.